The clone carrying this TCR beta chain was detected only a few times. This sample is drawn from a study of cytomegalovirus exposure and HLA in healthy donors. The PCR ran on 60 Vbeta and 13 Jbeta primers. Profiled with immunoSEQ multiplex PCR; TCRdb holds only in-frame clones, not every one. Among about 120,000 clones listed, 7% to 9.5% were seen once. V shed 5 bases and J 1 base; nucleotides not matched to a gene: 7. The CDR3 has 17 residues. Germline V lookup: CDR1 SGHAT, CDR2 FQNNGV. The chain has TRBV11-2 and TRBJ2-1, with 11 bases aligning to TRBD2. The sample comprised PBMCs. This receptor was identified in a woman in her 40s in good health and CMV-seropositive. Here the CDR3 DNA reads TGTGCCAGCAGCCCCCGACTAGCGGGGTATTCCTACAATGAGCAGTTCTTC. This sequence encodes CASSPRLAGYSYNEQFF.